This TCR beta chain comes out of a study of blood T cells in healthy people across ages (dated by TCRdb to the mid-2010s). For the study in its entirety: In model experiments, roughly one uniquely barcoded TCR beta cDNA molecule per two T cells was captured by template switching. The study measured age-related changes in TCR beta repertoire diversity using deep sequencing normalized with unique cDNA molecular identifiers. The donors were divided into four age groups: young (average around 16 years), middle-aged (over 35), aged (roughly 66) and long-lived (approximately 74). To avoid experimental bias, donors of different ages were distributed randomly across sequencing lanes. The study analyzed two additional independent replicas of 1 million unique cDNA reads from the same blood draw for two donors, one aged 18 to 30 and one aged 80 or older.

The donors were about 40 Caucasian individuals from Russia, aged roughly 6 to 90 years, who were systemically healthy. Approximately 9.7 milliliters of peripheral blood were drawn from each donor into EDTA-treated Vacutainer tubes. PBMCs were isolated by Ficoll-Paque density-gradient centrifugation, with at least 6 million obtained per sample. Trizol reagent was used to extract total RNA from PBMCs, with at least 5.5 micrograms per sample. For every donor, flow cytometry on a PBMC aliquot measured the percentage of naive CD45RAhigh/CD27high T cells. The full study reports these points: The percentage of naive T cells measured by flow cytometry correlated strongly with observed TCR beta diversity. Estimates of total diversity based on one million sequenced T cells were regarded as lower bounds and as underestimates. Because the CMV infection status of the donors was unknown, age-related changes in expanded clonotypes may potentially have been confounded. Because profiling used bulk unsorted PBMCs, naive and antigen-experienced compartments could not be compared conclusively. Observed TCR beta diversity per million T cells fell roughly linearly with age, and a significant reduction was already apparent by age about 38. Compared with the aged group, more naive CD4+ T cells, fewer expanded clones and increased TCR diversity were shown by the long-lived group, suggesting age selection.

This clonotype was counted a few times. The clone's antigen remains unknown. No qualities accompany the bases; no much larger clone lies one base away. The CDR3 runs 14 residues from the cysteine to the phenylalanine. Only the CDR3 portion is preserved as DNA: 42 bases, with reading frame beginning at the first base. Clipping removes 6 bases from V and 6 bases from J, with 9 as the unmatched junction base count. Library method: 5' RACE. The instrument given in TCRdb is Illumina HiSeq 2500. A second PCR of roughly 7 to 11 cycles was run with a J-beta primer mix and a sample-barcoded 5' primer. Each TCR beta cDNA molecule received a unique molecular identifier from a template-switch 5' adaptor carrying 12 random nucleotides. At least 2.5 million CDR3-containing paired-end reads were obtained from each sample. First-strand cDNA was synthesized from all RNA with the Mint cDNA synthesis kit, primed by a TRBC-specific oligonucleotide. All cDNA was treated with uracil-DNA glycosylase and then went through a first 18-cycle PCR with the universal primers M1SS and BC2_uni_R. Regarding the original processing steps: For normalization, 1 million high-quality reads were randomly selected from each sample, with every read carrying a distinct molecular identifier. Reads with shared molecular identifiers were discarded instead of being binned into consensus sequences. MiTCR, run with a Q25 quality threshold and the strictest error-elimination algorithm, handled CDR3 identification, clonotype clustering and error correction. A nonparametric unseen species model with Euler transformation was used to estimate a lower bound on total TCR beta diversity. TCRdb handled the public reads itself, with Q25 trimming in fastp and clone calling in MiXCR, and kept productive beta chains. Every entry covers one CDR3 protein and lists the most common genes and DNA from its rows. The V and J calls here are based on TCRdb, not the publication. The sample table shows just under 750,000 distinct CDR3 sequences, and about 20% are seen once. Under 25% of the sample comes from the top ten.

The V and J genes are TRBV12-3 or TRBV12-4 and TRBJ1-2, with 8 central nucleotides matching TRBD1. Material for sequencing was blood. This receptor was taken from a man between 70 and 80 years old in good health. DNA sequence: TGTGCCAGCAGATTTAGGACAGGGCTGCATGGCTACACCTTC. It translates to CASRFRTGLHGYTF.